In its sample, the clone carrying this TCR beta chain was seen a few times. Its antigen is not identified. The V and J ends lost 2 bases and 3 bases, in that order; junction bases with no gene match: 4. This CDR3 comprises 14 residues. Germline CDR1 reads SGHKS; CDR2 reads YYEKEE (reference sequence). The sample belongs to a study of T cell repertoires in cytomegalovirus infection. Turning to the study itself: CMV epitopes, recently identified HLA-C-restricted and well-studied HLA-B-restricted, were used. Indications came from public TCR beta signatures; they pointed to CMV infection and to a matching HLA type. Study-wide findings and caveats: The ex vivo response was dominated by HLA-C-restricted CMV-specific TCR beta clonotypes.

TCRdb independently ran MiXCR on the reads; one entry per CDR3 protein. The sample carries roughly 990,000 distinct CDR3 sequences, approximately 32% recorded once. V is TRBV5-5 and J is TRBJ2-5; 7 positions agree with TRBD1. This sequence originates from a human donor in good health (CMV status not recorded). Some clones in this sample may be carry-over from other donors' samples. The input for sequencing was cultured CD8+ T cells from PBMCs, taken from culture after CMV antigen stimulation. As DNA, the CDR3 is TGTGCCAGCAGCTTAGAGGGACAGAAAGAGACCCAGTACTTC. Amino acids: CASSLEGQKETQYF.